A single sample is the source of the 30 T cell receptor beta chains below, sequenced in a study of radiotherapy plus CTLA-4 blockade in lung cancer. Produced via immunoSEQ multiplex PCR; TCRdb's table is partial and in-frame only. The sample lists 81,000 or so clones; roughly four fifths were seen once. The sequencing used peripheral blood, collected from a patient treated with radiotherapy plus ipilimumab. The receptor source for this set is a human donor with non-small cell lung cancer who had stable disease on radiotherapy plus ipilimumab.

A few counts support this clone. V usage is TRBV7-9 and J usage is TRBJ2-1; D is perhaps TRBD2 (5 bases). The CDR3 has 13 residues. Trimming took off 5 bases at V and 9 bases at J, with 14 bases between the two ends. CDR1 and CDR2 (germline): SEHNR, FQNEAQ (reference sequence). CDR3 bases: TGTGCCAGCAGCCCTCGGGGTACGGTTGAGCAGTTCTTC. It encodes CASSPRGTVEQFF.

This clone was observed a few times. One junction end disagrees with the germline gene, perhaps due to a read error. The J gene is TRBJ2-2, the V gene TRBV29-1, with TRBD2 matching over 7 bases. Per the germline V gene, CDR1 is SQVTM and CDR2 is ANQGSEA. The CDR3 extends over 13 amino acids. Here the CDR3 reads CRVGGRIVGELFF. The CDR3 DNA is TGCCGCGTGGGGGGGAGGATTGTCGGGGAGCTGTTTTTT.

The V gene is TRBV28, the J gene TRBJ2-5; 9 nucleotides agree with TRBD1. CDR1 is MDHEN and CDR2 is SYDVKM in the germline V gene. J lost 5 bases, V lost 1 base, and 11 bases had no gene match. The CDR3 length is 17 residues. CDR3 sequence: CASSLSRYRGHRETQYF. CDR3 nucleotide sequence: TGTGCCAGCAGTTTATCCCGTTACAGGGGGCACCGTGAGACCCAGTACTTC.

This chain joins TRBV28 and TRBJ1-2; no firm D call. V lost 2 bases, J lost 4 bases, and 8 bases lay in between. The CDR3 is 13 residues long. Per germline, CDR1 MDHEN and CDR2 SYDVKM. CDR3 sequence: CASSLEISYGYTF. The CDR3 coding sequence is TGTGCCAGCAGTTTAGAAATTTCCTATGGCTACACCTTC.

This chain joins TRBV5-1 and TRBJ2-3; D may match TRBD1 or TRBD2 (5 bases each). The CDR3 sequence is 16 residues long. The V and J ends lost 4 bases and 0 bases respectively, with 15 bases between them. Germline V gene sequence: CDR1 SGHRS, CDR2 YFSETQ. In nucleotides, the CDR3 is TGCGCCAGCAGCCGGGGCCAGCGTTCTAGCACAGATACGCAGTATTTT. This translates into CASSRGQRSSTDTQYF.

The CDR3 region is CASSSPGLAGVMGYEQYF. DNA of the CDR3: TGTGCCAGCAGCTCACCGGGACTAGCGGGAGTAATGGGTTACGAGCAGTACTTC. The V gene is TRBV13, the J gene TRBJ2-7; 14 nucleotides agree with TRBD2. V was clipped by 4 bases and J by 4 bases; unmatched bases: 12. The CDR3 spans 18 residues. Germline CDR1 and CDR2: PRHDT and FYEKMQ (reference sequence).

This clone was seen once. The chain employs TRBV19 and TRBJ2-7, with D perhaps matching TRBD1 or TRBD2 (5 bases each). V lost 5 bases and J 1 base, leaving 9 bases between the germline ends. CDR1 is LNHDA and CDR2 is SQIVND in the germline V gene (reference sequence). The CDR3 length is 13 residues. DNA of the CDR3: TGTGCCAGTAGTTGGGACGGATCCTACGAGCAGTACTTC. The encoded protein is CASSWDGSYEQYF.

The CDR3: CASSLSGDSGYTF. CDR3 nucleotides: TGCGCCAGCAGCTTGAGCGGTGACAGTGGCTACACCTTC. The chain has TRBV5-1 and TRBJ1-2, with a tentative D call TRBD1 (5 bases). CDR1 is SGHRS and CDR2 is YFSETQ in the germline V gene. The CDR3 is 13 amino acids. Trimming stripped 1 base from V and 7 bases from J, with 11 bases between.

The chain employs TRBV29-1 and TRBJ2-1; no clear D gene. The germline gives CDR1 SQVTM, CDR2 ANQGSEA. Trimming shortened V by 7 bases and J by 0 bases, and 16 bases separated the two germline ends. CDR3 length: 15 residues. This CDR3 reads CSAVPVPSSYNEQFF. In DNA, the CDR3 is TGCAGCGCCGTGCCGGTTCCGAGCTCCTACAATGAGCAGTTCTTC.

This clone turned up a few times. V and J are TRBV28 and TRBJ1-2; TRBD1 is a possible D gene (5 bases). V was trimmed by 6 bases and J by 7 bases, leaving 12 bases between them. The germline V gene encodes CDR1 MDHEN and CDR2 SYDVKM. The CDR3 spans 12 residues. Here the CDR3 reads CASRPQGTGYTF. DNA for the CDR3: TGTGCCAGCAGACCGCAGGGTACTGGCTACACCTTC.

The rearrangement joins TRBV5-1 to TRBJ2-2, with a possible D match to TRBD2 (6 bases). The CDR3 is 18 amino acids. CDR1 is SGHRS, CDR2 YFSETQ, per germline. The germline V and J ends were trimmed by 5 bases and 0 bases, with 20 bases remaining between them. CDR3 nucleotides: TGCGCCAGCAGATCTACCAGCGGGCCCTTCGCGAACACCGGGGAGCTGTTTTTT. Its translation is CASRSTSGPFANTGELFF.

The rearrangement links TRBV11-3 to TRBJ1-1; no clear D. V lost 3 bases to trimming and J lost 1 base, with 6 bases between them. CDR1 is SGHNT and CDR2 is YENEEA in the germline V gene. CDR3 length equals 13 residues. CDR3 amino acids: CASSFQENTEAFF. As DNA, the CDR3 is TGTGCCAGCAGCTTTCAGGAGAACACTGAAGCTTTCTTT.

V is TRBV2 and J is TRBJ2-5; possible D gene TRBD2, 6 bases. This CDR3 is 13 amino acids long. Germline V gives CDR1 SNHLY, CDR2 FYNNEI. Trimming left V 4 bases short and J 4 bases short, with 10 bases between. The CDR3 here is CASSGGVAETQYF. In DNA, the CDR3 is TGTGCCAGCAGTGGCGGGGTCGCAGAGACCCAGTACTTC. Looking up the rest from reference TRBV2 and TRBJ2-5 gives the full variable domain: EPEVTQTPSHQVTQMGQEVILRCVPISNHLYFYWYRQILGQKVEFLVSFYNNEISEKSEIFDDQFSVERPDGSNFTLKIRSTKLEDSAMYFCASSGGVAETQYFGPGTRLLVL.

This chain uses TRBV9 with TRBJ2-2; the D gene could be TRBD1 or TRBD2 (5 bases each). Looked up from germline, CDR1 is SGDLS and CDR2 is YYNGEE. V was clipped by 4 bases and J by 1 base, with 11 bases between them. The CDR3 contains 15 residues. DNA of the CDR3: TGTGCCAGCAGCTCCGGGACGGTGAACACCGGGGAGCTGTTTTTT. This translates into CASSSGTVNTGELFF.

The CDR3 is CASSPDGNQPQHF. DNA for the CDR3: TGTGCCAGCTCACCCGATGGGAATCAGCCCCAGCATTTT. The gene calls are TRBV18 and TRBJ1-5; no clear D gene. Germline CDR1 is KGHSH and CDR2 is LQKENI. This CDR3 is 13 amino acids long. V lost 3 bases and J lost 4, with 7 bases in between.

This chain joins TRBV11-1 and TRBJ2-7, with D tentatively TRBD1 (6 bases). Germline assignment: CDR1 SGHAT and CDR2 FQDESV (reference sequence). V was shortened by 7 bases and J by 5 bases, with 24 bases between the two germline ends. This CDR3 is 16 amino acids long. CDR3 amino acids: CASTSLRWAGVHEQYF. CDR3 in DNA: TGTGCCAGCACCTCCCTGCGGTGGGCAGGGGTCCACGAGCAGTACTTC.

The chain combines TRBV6-6 with TRBJ1-1; 7 nucleotides line up with TRBD1. The CDR3 runs to 15 residues. The J segment lost 1 base and the V segment lost 5 bases, leaving 7 bases of the junction unmatched. Germline CDR1 MNHNY, CDR2 SVGAGI (reference sequence). CDR3 residues: CASSAMTGRNTEAFF. The CDR3 DNA reads TGTGCCAGCAGTGCCATGACAGGGAGGAACACTGAAGCTTTCTTT.

The chain employs TRBV6-1 and TRBJ2-1; TRBD2 agrees at 8 bases. The CDR3 runs to 14 residues. Losses at the gene ends were 7 bases for V and 1 base for J; bases not matched to a gene: 3. Looked up from germline, CDR1 is MNHNS and CDR2 is SASEGT. The CDR3 loop is CASILADSYNEQFF. The CDR3 region has the DNA TGTGCCAGCATACTAGCGGATTCCTACAATGAGCAGTTCTTC.

This clone turned up a few times. V is TRBV19 and J is TRBJ1-6; possibly TRBD1 for D (5 bases). There are 12 residues in the CDR3. CDR1 is LNHDA and CDR2 is SQIVND in the germline V gene (reference sequence). V lost 9 bases and J 9 bases, leaving 12 bases between the germline ends. CDR3 in amino acids: CASREATSPLHF. CDR3 nucleotide sequence: TGTGCCAGCAGGGAGGCTACTTCACCCCTCCACTTT.

J is TRBJ1-3 and V is TRBV27, with 10 bases identical to TRBD1. The V gene end was trimmed by 6 bases and the J gene end by 4 bases; junction bases not matched to a gene: 18. The V gene's germline CDR1 is MNHEY and CDR2 SMNVEV (reference sequence). The CDR3 is 19 amino acids. For the CDR3, the DNA is TGTGCCAGCAGGCCACCGGGACAGGGGTACGGAGGGCTCGGAAACACCATATATTTT. It specifies CASRPPGQGYGGLGNTIYF.

This clone was counted only a few times. This chain connects TRBV27 to TRBJ1-5, with TRBD1 matching over 7 bases. The CDR3 covers 14 residues. V gave up 5 bases and J gave up 4 bases; unmatched junction bases: 5. CDR1 is MNHEY and CDR2 is SMNVEV in the germline V gene (reference sequence). The CDR3 region is CASSPRQGNQPQHF. In DNA form, the CDR3 reads TGTGCCAGCAGTCCCCGACAGGGTAATCAGCCCCAGCATTTT.

This chain joins TRBV30 and TRBJ2-3; TRBD2 aligns across 12 bases. Germline V gives CDR1 GTSNPN, CDR2 SVGIG (reference sequence). CDR3 size: 23 residues. The V and J ends lost 0 bases and 0 bases, in that order; junction bases with no gene match: 22. In DNA form, the CDR3 reads TGTGCCTGGAGTGTACTTCGGGGCGGGACAGAACTAGCGGGAGGTCGTAGCACAGATACGCAGTATTTT. This gives the protein CAWSVLRGGTELAGGRSTDTQYF.

V gene TRBV7-7 combines with J gene TRBJ2-5; D is possibly TRBD1 or TRBD2 (5 bases each). V lost 5 bases, J lost 2 bases, and 18 bases lay in between. The CDR3 spans 16 residues. CDR1 and CDR2 (germline): SSHAT, FNYEAQ (reference sequence). The CDR3 bases are TGTGCCAGCAGCCGGGACCCAGGTGAAGCACAAGAGACCCAGTACTTC. Its protein product is CASSRDPGEAQETQYF.

V and J are TRBV5-4 and TRBJ1-3, with D possibly being TRBD1 (6 bases). Trimming removed 4 bases at V and 2 bases at J, with 7 bases between. The CDR3 is 13 residues long. Germline loops: CDR1 SGHNT, CDR2 YYREEE (reference sequence). The CDR3: CASSRTAGNTIYF. The CDR3 DNA follows: TGTGCCAGCAGCCGGACAGCTGGAAACACCATATATTTT.

This chain joins TRBV6-5 and TRBJ2-7, with D unclear. There are 13 residues in the CDR3. Between the trimmed V and J ends, which lost 8 bases and 0 bases, there was a span of 11 bases. Germline V gene lookup returns CDR1 MNHEY and CDR2 SVGAGI. The CDR3 DNA sequence: TGTGCCAGCCGGTCGCTTGACTCCTACGAGCAGTACTTC. Translated, it gives CASRSLDSYEQYF.

This chain joins TRBV18 and TRBJ1-5, with D possibly being TRBD1 (6 bases). The V end was cut by 1 base, the J end by 10 bases, with 14 bases between. Germline V gene lookup returns CDR1 KGHSH and CDR2 LQKENI. CDR3 length: 14 residues. CDR3 coding DNA: TGTGCCAGCTCACCACGCAGGGGTTTCTTACCCCAGCATTTT. Its translation is CASSPRRGFLPQHF.

The rearrangement links TRBV28 to TRBJ2-2; weak D call: TRBD1 (6 bases). Germline loops: CDR1 MDHEN, CDR2 SYDVKM. The length of the CDR3 is 13 residues. Trimming took 6 bases from V and 8 from J, leaving 13 bases between them. The CDR3 protein is CASSHRAKGELFF. In DNA form, the CDR3 reads TGTGCCAGCAGCCACAGGGCTAAAGGGGAGCTGTTTTTT.

CDR3 residues: CATSRAPRGYEQYF. CDR3 nucleotides: TGTGCCACCAGCAGGGCCCCCCGGGGATACGAGCAGTACTTC. The J gene is TRBJ2-7, the V gene TRBV15; weak D call: TRBD2 (5 bases). This CDR3 region has 14 residues. The germline V and J ends were trimmed by 3 bases and 4 bases, with 13 bases remaining between them. CDR1 and CDR2 (germline): LNHNV, YYDKDF (reference sequence).

This chain links TRBV20-1 with TRBJ2-7, with D possibly matching TRBD1 (6 bases). Per germline, CDR1 DFQATT and CDR2 SNEGSKA (reference sequence). The CDR3 loop spans 11 amino acids. Between the trimmed V and J ends, which lost 7 bases and 3 bases, there was a span of 10 bases. The CDR3 nucleotides read TGCAGTGTAACAGGGAACTACGAGCAGTACTTC. Its translation is CSVTGNYEQYF.

The chain recombines TRBV18 with TRBJ2-1; D possibly matches TRBD1 or TRBD2 (5 bases each). This CDR3 spans 15 amino acids. With 8 bases removed from V and 9 bases from J, the gap between germline ends came to 23 bases. The germline V gene has CDR1 KGHSH and CDR2 LQKENI. In nucleotides, the CDR3 is TGTGCCAGCACCGGGTACGGCCGAGGGGATGGTGAGCAGTTCTTC. Amino acids: CASTGYGRGDGEQFF.